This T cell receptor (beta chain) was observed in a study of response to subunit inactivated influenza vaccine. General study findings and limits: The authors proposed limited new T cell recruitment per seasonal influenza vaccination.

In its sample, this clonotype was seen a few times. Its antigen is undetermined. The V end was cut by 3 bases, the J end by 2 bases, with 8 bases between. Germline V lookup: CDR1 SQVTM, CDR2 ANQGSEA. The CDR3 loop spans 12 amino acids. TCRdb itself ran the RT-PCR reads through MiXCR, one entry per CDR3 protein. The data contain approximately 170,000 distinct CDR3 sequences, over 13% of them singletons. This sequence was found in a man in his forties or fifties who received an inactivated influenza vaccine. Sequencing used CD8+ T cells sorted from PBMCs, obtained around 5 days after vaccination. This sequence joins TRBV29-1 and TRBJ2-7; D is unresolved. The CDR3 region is CSVDTATYEQYF. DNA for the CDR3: TGCAGCGTTGATACAGCGACCTACGAGCAGTACTTC.